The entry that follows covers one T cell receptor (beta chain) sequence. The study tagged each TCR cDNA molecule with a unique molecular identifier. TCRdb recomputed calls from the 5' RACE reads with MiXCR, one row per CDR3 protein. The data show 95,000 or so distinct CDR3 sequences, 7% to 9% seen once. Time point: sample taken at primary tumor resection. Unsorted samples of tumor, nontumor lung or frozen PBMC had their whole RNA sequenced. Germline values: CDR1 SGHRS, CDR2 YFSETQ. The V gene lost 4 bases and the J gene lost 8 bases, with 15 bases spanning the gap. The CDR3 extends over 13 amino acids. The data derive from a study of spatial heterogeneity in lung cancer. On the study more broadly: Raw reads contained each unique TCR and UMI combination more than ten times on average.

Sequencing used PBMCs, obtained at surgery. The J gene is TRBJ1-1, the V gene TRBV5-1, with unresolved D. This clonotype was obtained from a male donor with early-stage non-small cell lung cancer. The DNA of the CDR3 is TGCGCCAGCAGCATGGAATCGTTCACAGAAGCTTTCTTT. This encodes CASSMESFTEAFF.